This T cell receptor beta chain originates from a study of T-cell reconstitution after alpha-beta-depleted transplantation in children. In its sample, this clonotype was seen once. Its antigen remains unidentified. Study-level points and caveats: In patients about two months after transplant, alpha-beta T cells reportedly arose from several hundred expanded graft clones. Some patients' high day-60 TCRbeta diversity was attributed to recipient cells surviving conditioning. By one year post-transplant, T-cell counts and diversity largely arose from T cells that were newly produced.

Per the germline V gene, CDR1 is LNHNV and CDR2 is YYDKDF (reference sequence). CDR3 length: 15 amino acids. V gave up 0 bases and J gave up 2 bases, with 10 bases separating them. It was with unique molecular identifiers that the TCRbeta library was prepared. One entry per CDR3 protein results from TCRdb running MiXCR on the PCR reads. The sample consists of 400,000 to 450,000 distinct CDR3 sequences, about 45% of them appearing once. This sequence originates from a girl aged 2-10 years with aplastic anemia, due to receive a stem cell transplant. The specimen was PBMCs, collected before TCRalphabeta/CD19-depleted stem cell transplant. This chain connects TRBV15 to TRBJ2-5; the D call may be TRBD1 or TRBD2 (6 bases each). The CDR3 DNA sequence: TGTGCCACCAGCAGAGATGGGGGGACACAAGAGACCCAGTACTTC. As protein: CATSRDGGTQETQYF.